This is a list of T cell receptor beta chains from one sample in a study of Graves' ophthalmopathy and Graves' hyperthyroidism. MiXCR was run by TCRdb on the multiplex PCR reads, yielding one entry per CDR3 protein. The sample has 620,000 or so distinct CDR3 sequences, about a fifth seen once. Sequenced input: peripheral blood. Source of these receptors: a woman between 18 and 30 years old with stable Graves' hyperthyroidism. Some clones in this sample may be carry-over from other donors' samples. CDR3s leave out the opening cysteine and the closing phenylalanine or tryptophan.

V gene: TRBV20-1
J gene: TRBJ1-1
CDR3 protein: SARDPRKGGTEAF

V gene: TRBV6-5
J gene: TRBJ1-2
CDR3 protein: ASSYSTGDYGYT

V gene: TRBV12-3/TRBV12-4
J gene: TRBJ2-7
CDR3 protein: ASSPTPGQLYEQY

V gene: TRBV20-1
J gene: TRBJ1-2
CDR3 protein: SAFPKDRDYNYGYT

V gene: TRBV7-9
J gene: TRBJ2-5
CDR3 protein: ASSLREGARETQY

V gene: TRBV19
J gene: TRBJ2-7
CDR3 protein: ASSIGWGYEQY

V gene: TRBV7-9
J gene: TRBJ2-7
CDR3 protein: ASSGQGASYEQY

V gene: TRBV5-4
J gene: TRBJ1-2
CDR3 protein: ASSWLQGPLGYGCT

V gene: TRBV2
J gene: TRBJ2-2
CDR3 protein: ASIRGNANTGELF

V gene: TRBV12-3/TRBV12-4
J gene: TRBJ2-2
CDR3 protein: ASTPTGGAGELF

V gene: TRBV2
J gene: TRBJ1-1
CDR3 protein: ASIRTMNTEAF

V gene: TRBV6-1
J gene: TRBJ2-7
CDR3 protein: ASRNTQGPSSYEQY

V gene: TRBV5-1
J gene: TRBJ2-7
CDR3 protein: ASGTGGEQY

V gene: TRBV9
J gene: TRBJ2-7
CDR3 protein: ASSAQTGLARYEQY

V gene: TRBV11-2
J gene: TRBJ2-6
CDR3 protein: ASGWDRGLSGANVLT

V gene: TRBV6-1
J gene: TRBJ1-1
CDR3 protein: ASTPWGMNTEAF

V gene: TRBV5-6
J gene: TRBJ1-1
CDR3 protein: ASSLVGVPGNTEAF

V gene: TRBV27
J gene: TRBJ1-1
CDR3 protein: ASTPFSWGNTEAF

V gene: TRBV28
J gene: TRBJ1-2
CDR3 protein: ASSDRNREDT

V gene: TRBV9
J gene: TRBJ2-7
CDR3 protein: ASSVEEGGHAEQY

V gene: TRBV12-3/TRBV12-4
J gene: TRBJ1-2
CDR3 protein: ASSNDGNYGYT

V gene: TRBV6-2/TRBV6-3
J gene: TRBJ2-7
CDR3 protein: ASSPFRGGSYEQY

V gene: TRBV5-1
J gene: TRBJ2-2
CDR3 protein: ASSLGTGTGELF

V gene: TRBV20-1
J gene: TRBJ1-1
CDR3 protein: SASPTDHMAEAF

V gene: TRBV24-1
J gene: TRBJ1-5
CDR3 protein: ATSDWDRDQPQH

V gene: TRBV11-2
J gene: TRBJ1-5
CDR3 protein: ASSPSGRTGVNQPQH

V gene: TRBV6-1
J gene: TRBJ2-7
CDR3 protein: ASGRTPAYEQY

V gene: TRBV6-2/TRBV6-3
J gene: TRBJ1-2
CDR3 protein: ASSYEGSTTNYGYT

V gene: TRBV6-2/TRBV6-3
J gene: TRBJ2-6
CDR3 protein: ASSYRQRASSGANVLT

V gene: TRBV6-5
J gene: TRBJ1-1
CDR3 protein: ASSWDRGNTEAF

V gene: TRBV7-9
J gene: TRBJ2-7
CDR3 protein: ASSLGGSEQY

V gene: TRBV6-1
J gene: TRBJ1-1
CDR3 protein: ASSVLWNTEAF

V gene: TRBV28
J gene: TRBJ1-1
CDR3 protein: ASSEPGDEAF

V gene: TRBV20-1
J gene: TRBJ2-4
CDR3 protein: SAKQGSFQY

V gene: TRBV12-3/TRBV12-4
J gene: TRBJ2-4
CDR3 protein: ASSKDREVPQY

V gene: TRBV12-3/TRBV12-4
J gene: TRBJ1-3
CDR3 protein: ASINRGPHSGNTIY

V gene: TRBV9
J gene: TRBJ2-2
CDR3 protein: ASSETSGRAGTGELF

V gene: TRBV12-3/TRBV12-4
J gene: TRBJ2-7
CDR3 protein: ASSLPSYEQY

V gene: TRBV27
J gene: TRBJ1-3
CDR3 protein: ASSSTRQGISGNTIY

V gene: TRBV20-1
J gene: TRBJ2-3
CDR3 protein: SARLRTGSTQY

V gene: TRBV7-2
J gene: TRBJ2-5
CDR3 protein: ASSVQLAGGSKTQY